One T cell receptor beta chain is described in this entry. Its antigen is still unknown. The input lacks base qualities; no much larger clone sits a single base away. All donors were healthy Caucasians. Three pairs of female monozygotic twins, all aged about 18 to 29 years, made up the twin cohort. Miltenyi CD45RO+ enrichment and human naive T-cell isolation kits were used to isolate memory (CD45RO+) and naive T cells from PBMC. The source of the sample is a study of identical twins (dated by TCRdb to about 2016). For the wider study: To test whether fetal clonotypes persist, this study deep-sequenced TCR alpha and beta repertoires from monozygotic twins, from unrelated adults of various ages, and from cord blood. Replicate twin experiments were performed at different times using different library preparation protocols to rule out contamination.

Receptors were amplified or captured by 5' RACE. The sample was run on an Illumina HiSeq 2000. Template switching added a universal primer binding site, and the final cDNA carried a unique molecular identifier that allowed TCR cDNA molecules to be counted accurately. Specific primers in the conserved constant-segment region were used to synthesize first-strand cDNA for the TCR alpha and beta chains. Each cDNA library was double barcoded, with a SMART-Mk sample barcode plus Illumina barcodes, to control for contamination. Two successive PCR steps introduced TruSeq adapter sequences along with Illumina sample barcodes. The TCR alpha and beta cDNA libraries were sequenced on the Illumina HiSeq platform using custom primers. In the original analysis: MiGEC was used to process raw reads and extract unique molecular identifiers, and MiXCR was used to find CDR3 positions. For each individual, recombination models were inferred using an EM algorithm with the repgenHMM and IGoR tools. Shared clonotype analysis was performed with the tcR package in R, normalizing sharing by the product of cloneset sizes. Out-of-frame nonproductive sequences were analyzed to study raw recombination free of thymic and clonal selection effects. The public reads were quality trimmed at Q25 with fastp and then assembled into clones with MiXCR by TCRdb, keeping productive beta chains. All rows with the same CDR3 protein become a single entry with the most common DNA and genes. These V and J calls derive from TCRdb rather than the authors' analysis. In all, the sample holds 200,000 or so distinct CDR3 sequences, and less than 8% of those were seen once. The ten largest clones capture less than 2% of the sample.

On the study overall, not on this receptor specifically: Because the same donors could not be followed over many years, conclusions were based on cross-sectional statistical analysis. Zero-insertion analyses could be partly confounded by invariant T cells such as MAIT and iNKT, although diverse VJ usage argued against such confounding for most clonotypes. Fewer insertions were carried by abundant cord blood beta clonotypes; a weaker similar trend was observed in young adult naive repertoires, while no such trend was observed in memory repertoires. In beta out-of-frame sequences, excess twin sharing was weaker, because having fewer shared sequences lowered the signal-to-noise ratio. In monozygotic twins, recombination models systematically underestimated out-of-frame TCR alpha sharing, but the models matched the sharing seen between unrelated individuals. Out-of-frame TCR alpha sequences shared between twins showed an excess of low generation-probability sequences compared with coincidental sharing between unrelated individuals.

A further study also used this sample, focusing on yellow fever vaccine responses in identical twins. The second study reports: According to the authors, in identical twins the way T cells responded to vaccination appeared partly convergent and partly personalized. In identical twins, the study followed T cell clones that responded to the vaccine with precision.

This clonotype originated in a young woman in good health. The sample comprised memory (CD45RO+) T cells sorted from blood. The cell subset or site tag for this specimen amounts to: CD45RO+ enriched T cells.

The CDR3 here reads CASSFTGEQPQHF. At the DNA level, the sequence is TGTGCCAGCAGCTTTACGGGGGAACAGCCCCAGCATTTT. The sequence links TRBV5-6 to TRBJ1-5; tentative D gene TRBD1, with 5 bases matching. The CDR3 covers 13 residues, taking in both the cysteine and the phenylalanine. Only the CDR3 DNA stays, 39 bases, in frame from base 1. From a lookup of the germline V gene, CDR1 and CDR2 are SGHDT and YYEEEE. V and J are truncated by 2 bases and 7 bases respectively, leaving an intervening sequence of 10 bases.